This T cell receptor beta chain was obtained from a study of human T cells and chemical hapten exposure (dated by TCRdb to about 2021). Broadly, across the study: For sensitization, 2% DPC in acetone was applied to a roughly 2 cm by roughly 2 cm area of upper inner arm skin. Patients additionally received weekly therapeutic DPC doses to the scalp throughout the roughly 25-week study period. Patch testing was performed on the upper back with Finn chambers containing 0.01% DPC, and the patch tests were scored after 6 days according to International Contact Dermatitis Research Group standards. Most of the patients in the cohort were female, and the cohort covered alopecia areata with under or over 50% scalp involvement, alopecia totalis and alopecia universalis. Libraries were combined into a pool for sequencing, and differences in TCR yield between samples came mainly from small differences in library volumes within the pool. This study followed changes in the peripheral blood TCR repertoire in vivo during primary and secondary sensitization of alopecia patients to the hapten diphenylcyclopropenone (DPC). Blood samples were taken from patients before sensitization (week 0) and at 2, 6 and about 24 weeks after DPC sensitization. Some 29 alopecia patients gave blood for TCR sequencing at one to four time points (pre-sensitization, 2, 6 and 24 weeks). Both TCR alpha and TCR beta chains were sequenced from each blood RNA sample. What the research found in general, with its limitations: Alopecia, a presumed autoimmune disease, was present in all patients, so the immune response of the patients might differ from that of healthy individuals. Significantly more large CDR3 similarity clusters were formed by expanded TCRs than by pre-sensitization or healthy control sets, consistent with antigen-driven responses. Patch test score correlated positively with the number of PT1 expanded TCRs, reaching significance at thresholds 8, 16 and 32 but not at 4. Repeated subsampling changed both the strength of the expansion versus patch-test correlation and the threshold at which the correlation became significant. No change with DPC sensitization was found in the number of TCRs above 1 in 1000 frequency, and no evidence of global repertoire structure alterations was found.

The time point label for this specimen denotes: patch test 2, 6 weeks after DPC sensitization. The sample's treatment or condition label is to be understood as: therapeutic diphenylcyclopropenone sensitization with weekly scalp DPC. Total RNA was extracted from unfractionated whole blood that had been collected in Tempus Blood RNA tubes. At every patch-test visit, the blood draw took place before the patch test was put on. Eligible patients were aged 18 to 70, diagnosed with alopecia, deemed suitable for DPC therapy, and excluded if pregnant. The method behind the library was RACE. The run used a NextSeq 500. During library preparation, unique molecular identifiers were attached to individual cDNA molecules so that TCRs could be counted in a quantitative, reproducible way. The paper's processing steps were these. Samples had a median of around 92,000 TCRs, with a range from about 23,224 to 750,000. V, J and CDR3 annotation of the TCR reads was carried out using the Decombinator software suite. To make PS versus PT1 abundance plots, every sample was subsampled to the same number of TCRs (28,000). TCRs were defined as expanded if absent before sensitization and observed at least eight times at the 2-week time point. TCRdb reanalyzed the raw reads on its own, using fastp at Q25 for trimming and MiXCR for clone calling, and kept in-frame beta chains. Rows merge per CDR3 protein into single entries with the most common DNA and genes. These V and J calls rely on TCRdb rather than the paper's analysis. The sample data list approximately 46,000 distinct CDR3 sequences, and approximately 9.7% of these were observed just once. 11% to 15% of the sample rests with the top ten.

This clonotype was counted between two and nine times. Its antigen remains unidentified. One base away there is no much larger clone; base qualities are not given. The CDR3 starts with the cysteine, ends with the phenylalanine, and has 15 residues. Only CDR3 DNA is held: 45 bases, read in frame from base 1. A distance of 17 bases separates the germline ends of V and J, which lose 5 bases and 7 bases respectively. From the germline V gene (reference sequence), CDR1 is LNHNV and CDR2 is YYDKDF. Rearrangement joined TRBV15 to TRBJ2-2; the best D guess is TRBD1, with 6 bases matching. The receptor's source is a woman in her twenties or thirties with alopecia areata. Some clones in this sample may be carry-over from other donors' samples. Sequencing used whole blood, obtained in connection with sensitization to the hapten diphenylcyclopropenone (DPC). In nucleotides, the sequence is TGTGCCACCAGCGGCGCAGGGGCGTATGGCGGGGAGCTGTTTTTT. The translation is CATSGAGAYGGELFF.